The sequence of this T cell receptor beta chain was determined in a study of blood T cell repertoires in COVID-19. As for the study in general: COVID-19 samples collected from the United States, Italy and Spain covered acute and convalescent phases. The analysed material was cDNA or gDNA that came from T cells, B-cell-depleted T cells, or PBMCs.

Methods used by the authors: How many nucleated cells were present was estimated from reference gene primer amplification. Sequenced by immunoSEQ multiplex PCR; TCRdb stores in-frame clones only, minus some. V, J and clone size are taken as reported in that table, and D and trimming were inferred from the DNA itself. The repertoire holds under 300,000 clones, with more than 75% as singletons. A note on this clone: The sample holds other DNA sequences that translate to the same CDR3.

V lost 5 bases and J lost 0, with 5 bases in between. CDR3 length: 13 amino acids. The sequenced sample was peripheral blood. This chain joins TRBV12-3 or TRBV12-4 and TRBJ1-3, with D hard to call. The sequence came from a woman in her seventies with active or convalescent COVID-19. The CDR3 is CASSRSSGNTIYF. CDR3 in DNA: TGTGCCAGCAGTAGGAGCTCTGGAAACACCATATATTTT.